Sequencing of this T cell receptor (beta chain) was carried out in a study of T-cell memory formation after mild COVID-19. Study-wide context: Largely donor-specific sequence clusters came from a couple of donors. Study-level points and caveats: Mostly located in CM and EM were contracting CD4+ clones, with contracting CD8+ clones located in EMRA. For second-wave clones that peaked at day 37, SARS-CoV-2 specificity went unverified.

In the case of this clonotype: What it binds is not known.

MiXCR, run by TCRdb on the 5' RACE reads, gives a single entry per CDR3 protein. Of more than 350,000 distinct CDR3 sequences in the sample, under 25% are singletons; the top ten hold around 13%. Germline loops: CDR1 SGHKS, CDR2 YYEKEE (reference sequence). This CDR3 comprises 16 residues. Trimming stripped 4 bases from V and 0 bases from J, with 17 bases between. The sequenced sample was PBMCs or a T cell subset sorted from them (not recorded which). This chain links TRBV5-5 with TRBJ2-7; the D gene is possibly TRBD2 (6 bases). This TCR was sampled from an adult woman who had mild COVID-19 (a few samples of this study predate the infection). Cell type and time point are not known. The CDR3 DNA follows: TGTGCCAGCAGCCCCTCCGGAGGGTGGACCTCCTACGAGCAGTACTTC. Protein sequence: CASSPSGGWTSYEQYF.